These 15 T cell receptor beta chains came from one sample sequenced in a study of blood T cell repertoires in COVID-19. Assay used: immunoSEQ multiplex PCR; TCRdb lists only in-frame clones, some missing. The sample holds about 250,000 clones, about 88% seen once. Sequencing was done on a sample of peripheral blood. The source of these receptors is a woman in her thirties or forties who had recovered from COVID-19.

The chain carries TRBV18 and TRBJ2-5; D may be TRBD1 (5 bases). Germline V gives CDR1 KGHSH, CDR2 LQKENI. Deletions cut 2 bases from V and 4 bases from J, with 11 bases between. CDR3 length: 14 residues. The CDR3, as DNA: TGTGCCAGCTCACCAGCAGGGCGGAGAGAGACCCAGTACTTC. Translated: CASSPAGRRETQYF.

The chain employs TRBV19 and TRBJ2-1, with a possible D match to TRBD1 (5 bases). Deletions cut 0 bases from V and 2 bases from J, with 11 bases between. Germline lookup yields CDR1 LNHDA and CDR2 SQIVND (reference sequence). The CDR3 spans 16 residues. The CDR3 nucleotides read TGTGCCAGTAGTATAGATTTCGAGACAGCCTACAATGAGCAGTTCTTC. It codes for CASSIDFETAYNEQFF. The whole variable domain, filled in from reference TRBV19 and TRBJ2-1, reads DGGITQSPKYLFRKEGQNVTLSCEQNLNHDAMYWYRQDPGQGLRLIYYSQIVNDFQKGDIAEGYSVSREKKESFPLTVTSAQKNPTAFYLCASSIDFETAYNEQFFGPGTRLTVL.

The J gene is TRBJ1-4, the V gene TRBV28; 7 nucleotides match TRBD1. Germline V lookup: CDR1 MDHEN, CDR2 SYDVKM. The CDR3 covers 15 residues. V gave up 5 bases and J gave up 3 bases; unmatched junction bases: 6. The CDR3 DNA follows: TGTGCCAGCAGTGAAATCCAGGGGGCTAATGAAAAACTGTTTTTT. Translation gives CASSEIQGANEKLFF.

The gene calls are TRBV30 and TRBJ1-6; D is perhaps TRBD1 (6 bases). CDR1 and CDR2 from the germline V gene are GTSNPN and SVGIG (reference sequence). CDR3 size: 13 residues. V dropped 3 bases and J dropped 5 bases, with 8 bases sitting between them. This CDR3 is CAWSGQNNSPLHF. DNA of the CDR3: TGTGCCTGGAGCGGACAGAATAATTCACCCCTCCACTTT.

The chain is built from TRBV7-6 and TRBJ2-3; 10 bases line up with TRBD2. V dropped 4 bases and J dropped 2; count of bases not matched to a gene: 3. Germline V gives CDR1 SGHVS, CDR2 FNYEAQ. The CDR3 runs 15 residues. CDR3 coding DNA: TGTGCCAGCAGCTATAGCGGGGGGCACACAGATACGCAGTATTTT. The encoded protein is CASSYSGGHTDTQYF.

The chain employs TRBV15 and TRBJ2-3, with D possibly TRBD2 on 5 matching bases. The CDR3 consists of 14 residues. V was clipped by 8 bases and J by 0 bases, with 12 bases between them. Germline V gives CDR1 LNHNV, CDR2 YYDKDF (reference sequence). DNA of the CDR3: TGTGCCACCCGACAAAGCGGAAGCACAGATACGCAGTATTTT. It codes for CATRQSGSTDTQYF.

The V gene is TRBV6-2 or TRBV6-3, the J gene TRBJ1-2, with D unresolved. The CDR3 is 19 residues long. V dropped 5 bases and J dropped 4 bases, with 29 bases sitting between them. The germline V gene encodes CDR1 MNHEY and CDR2 SVGEGT. In DNA, the CDR3 is TGTGCCAGCAGTCGCAATCAGAAGGGCCGGGAAGAGTTTACCTATGGCTACACCTTC. It translates to CASSRNQKGREEFTYGYTF.

The chain uses TRBV7-9 and TRBJ2-2; the match to TRBD2 covers 11 bases. The CDR3 runs to 15 residues. Germline V gene data show CDR1 as SEHNR and CDR2 as FQNEAQ (reference sequence). The ends lost 0 bases at V and 6 bases at J; junction bases unmatched: 0. The CDR3 sequence is CASSLATSGAGELFF. The DNA of the CDR3 is TGTGCCAGCAGCTTAGCGACTAGCGGGGCCGGGGAGCTGTTTTTT.

In this sample, this clone turned up once. The chain joins TRBV27 to TRBJ2-7, with 11 bases identical to TRBD2. V was clipped by 8 bases and J by 1 base; unmatched bases: 4. The germline CDR1 and CDR2 sequences are MNHEY and SMNVEV (reference sequence). The CDR3 is 14 residues long. The CDR3 DNA is TGTGCCAGCGGAACTAGCGGGGGATCCTACGAGCAGTACGTC. This translates into CASGTSGGSYEQYV.

The rearrangement joins TRBV29-1 to TRBJ2-4, with D possibly TRBD2 on 5 matching bases. The germline V gene encodes CDR1 SQVTM and CDR2 ANQGSEA. This CDR3 has 16 residues. V was shortened by 4 bases and J by 3 bases, with 19 bases between the two germline ends. The CDR3 region has the DNA TGCAGCGTTGTCGACCGGACGGAGGTAGTCAAAAACATTCAGTACTTC. Translation: CSVVDRTEVVKNIQYF.

The chain links TRBV19 to TRBJ2-3, with TRBD1 matching 8 bases. V trimming: 6 bases; J trimming: 3 bases; junction bases outside the gene matches: 5. The CDR3 contains 14 residues. Germline V gene data show CDR1 as LNHDA and CDR2 as SQIVND (reference sequence). Written as DNA, the CDR3 is TGTGCCAGTAGGGCAGGGGGCCCGACAGATACGCAGTATTTT. Residues: CASRAGGPTDTQYF. The full variable domain, its missing parts supplied by reference TRBV19 and TRBJ2-3, is DGGITQSPKYLFRKEGQNVTLSCEQNLNHDAMYWYRQDPGQGLRLIYYSQIVNDFQKGDIAEGYSVSREKKESFPLTVTSAQKNPTAFYLCASRAGGPTDTQYFGPGTRLTVL.

In DNA form, the CDR3 reads TGTGCCAGCTCACGTGCAGGGGGCTACGACACTGAAGCTTTCTTT. This gives the protein CASSRAGGYDTEAFF. The J gene is TRBJ1-1, the V gene TRBV18, with 8 bases identical to TRBD1. This CDR3 is built from 15 residues. V trimming: 4 bases; J trimming: 3 bases; junction bases outside the gene matches: 7. Germline values: CDR1 KGHSH, CDR2 LQKENI.

This CDR3 is CASSRGGRTEAFF. CDR3 nucleotide sequence: TGTGCCAGCAGCAGGGGAGGGCGGACTGAAGCTTTCTTT. The chain combines TRBV6-5 with TRBJ1-1, with D perhaps matching TRBD1 (6 bases). V was shortened by 6 bases and J by 5 bases, with 13 bases between the two germline ends. This CDR3 has 13 residues. In germline, CDR1 is MNHEY, CDR2 SVGAGI.

The V and J genes are TRBV12-3 or TRBV12-4 and TRBJ1-4; a weak D match, TRBD1 (6 bases). The CDR3 runs to 12 residues. The germline V and J ends were trimmed by 7 bases and 7 bases, with 10 bases remaining between them. CDR3 in amino acids: CASTARGEKLFF. The CDR3 region has the DNA TGTGCCAGCACCGCCAGGGGTGAAAAACTGTTTTTT.

This chain joins TRBV5-4 and TRBJ1-2; 9 bases are shared with TRBD1. The CDR3 has 15 residues. The germline V gene has CDR1 SGHNT and CDR2 YYREEE (reference sequence). V shed 4 bases, J shed 5 bases, and the junction held 9 bases outside the gene matches. The DNA for the CDR3 is TGTGCCAGCAGCGCGGGACAGGGCCTTTCTTATGGCTACACCTTC. Translated, it gives CASSAGQGLSYGYTF. Full variable domain (outside the CDR3, taken from reference TRBV5-4 and TRBJ1-2): ETGVTQSPTHLIKTRGQQVTLRCSSQSGHNTVSWYQQALGQGPQFIFQYYREEENGRGNFPPRFSGLQFPNYSSELNVNALELDDSALYLCASSAGQGLSYGYTFGSGTRLTVV.